This TCR beta chain derives from a study of blood T cell repertoires in COVID-19. The germline gives CDR1 SGDLS, CDR2 YYNGEE. V gave up 4 bases and J gave up 10 bases, with 18 bases separating them. The CDR3 has 14 amino acids. Produced via immunoSEQ multiplex PCR; TCRdb's table is partial and in-frame only. The sample yields some 200,000 clones, roughly nine tenths seen once. The chain couples TRBV9 to TRBJ2-1; a weak D match, TRBD2 (5 bases). The clonotype was recovered from a man between 65 and 80 years old with acute or convalescent COVID-19. The specimen sequenced was peripheral blood. The CDR3 protein is CASSPRTALGEQFF. The CDR3, as DNA: TGTGCCAGCAGCCCCAGGACGGCACTAGGCGAGCAGTTCTTC.